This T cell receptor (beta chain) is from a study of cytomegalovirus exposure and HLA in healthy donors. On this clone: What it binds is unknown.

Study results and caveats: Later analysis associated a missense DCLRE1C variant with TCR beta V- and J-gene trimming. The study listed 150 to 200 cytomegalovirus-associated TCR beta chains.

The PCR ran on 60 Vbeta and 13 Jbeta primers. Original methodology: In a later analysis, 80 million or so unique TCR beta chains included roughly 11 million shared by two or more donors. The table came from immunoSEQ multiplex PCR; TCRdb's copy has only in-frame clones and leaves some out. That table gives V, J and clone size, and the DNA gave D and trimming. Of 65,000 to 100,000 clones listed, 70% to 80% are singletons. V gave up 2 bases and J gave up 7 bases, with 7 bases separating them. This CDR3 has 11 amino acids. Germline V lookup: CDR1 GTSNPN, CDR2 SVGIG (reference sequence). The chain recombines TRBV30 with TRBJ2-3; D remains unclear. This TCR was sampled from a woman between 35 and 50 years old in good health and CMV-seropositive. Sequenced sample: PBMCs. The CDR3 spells CAWSSSNTQYF. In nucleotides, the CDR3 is TGTGCCTGGAGTTCTTCTAATACGCAGTATTTT. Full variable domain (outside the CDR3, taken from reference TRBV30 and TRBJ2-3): SQTIHQWPATLVQPVGSPLSLECTVEGTSNPNLYWYRQAAGRGLQLLFYSVGIGQISSEVPQNLSASRPQDRQFILSSKKLLLSDSGFYLCAWSSSNTQYFGPGTRLTVL.